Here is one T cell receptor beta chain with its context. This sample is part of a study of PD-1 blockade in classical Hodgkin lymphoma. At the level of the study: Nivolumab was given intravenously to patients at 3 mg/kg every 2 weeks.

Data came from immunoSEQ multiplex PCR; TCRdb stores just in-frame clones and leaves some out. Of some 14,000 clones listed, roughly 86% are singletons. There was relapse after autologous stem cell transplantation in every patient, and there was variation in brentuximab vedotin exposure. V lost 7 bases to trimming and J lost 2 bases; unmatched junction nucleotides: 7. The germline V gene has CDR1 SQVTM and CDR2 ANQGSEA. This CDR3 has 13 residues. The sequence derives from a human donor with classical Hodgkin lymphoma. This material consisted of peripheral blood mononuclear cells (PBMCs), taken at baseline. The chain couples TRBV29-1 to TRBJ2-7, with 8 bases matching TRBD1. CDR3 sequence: CSASGTGAYEQYF. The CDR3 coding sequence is TGCAGCGCTTCCGGGACAGGAGCCTACGAGCAGTACTTC.